This TCR beta chain was recorded in a study of CXCR3-negative and CXCR3-positive naive CD8 T cells. Looking at the study overall: Per-library TRB read counts averaged about 1.5 +/- 0.3 million, adding up to some 150 million in total.

General study results and limits: Researchers reported similar TRBV-TRBJ usage in naive CXCR3-negative and CXCR3-positive cells, though memory differed. More hydrophobic TRB CDR3s occurred in CXCR3-positive than in CXCR3-negative naive cells.

Phenotypically, naive CD8+ T cells corresponded to CD45RO-CCR7+CD27+CD95-. The CDR3 is 15 amino acids. Germline-derived CDR1 and CDR2 are LGHNA and YNFKEQ. This clonotype ranks as medium-sized (0.01 to 0.1%) in terms of frequency. Its antigen remains unknown. UMI-labeled TRB cDNA libraries were prepared by 5' RACE. TCRdb reprocessed the 5' RACE reads, keeping one entry per CDR3 protein, no DNA. The sample has 80,000 to 95,000 distinct CDR3 sequences. The sequence came from a human donor in good health. Some clones in this sample may be carry-over from other donors' samples. The sequencing input was naive CXCR3- CD8+ T cells from blood. Noted subset: CD45RO-CCR7+CD27+CD95- naive CD8+ T cells lacking CXCR3 (TNR3-). V usage is TRBV4-2 and J usage is TRBJ2-5; the TCRdb D gene call, TRBD2, has no DNA to confirm it. CDR3 sequence: CASSQPLANQETQYF.